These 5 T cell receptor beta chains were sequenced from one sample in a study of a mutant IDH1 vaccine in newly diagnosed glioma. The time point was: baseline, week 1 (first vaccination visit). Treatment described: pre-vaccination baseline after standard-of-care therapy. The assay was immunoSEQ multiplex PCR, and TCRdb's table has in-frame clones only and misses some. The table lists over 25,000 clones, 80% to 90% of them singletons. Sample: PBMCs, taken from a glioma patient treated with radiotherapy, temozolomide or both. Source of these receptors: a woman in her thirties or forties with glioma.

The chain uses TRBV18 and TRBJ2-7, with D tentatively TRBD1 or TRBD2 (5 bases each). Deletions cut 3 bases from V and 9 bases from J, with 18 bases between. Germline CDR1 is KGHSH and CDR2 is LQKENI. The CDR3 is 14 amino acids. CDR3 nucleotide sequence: TGTGCCAGCTCACCGAGAGGGGACGCCTTAGGGCAGTACTTC. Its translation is CASSPRGDALGQYF.

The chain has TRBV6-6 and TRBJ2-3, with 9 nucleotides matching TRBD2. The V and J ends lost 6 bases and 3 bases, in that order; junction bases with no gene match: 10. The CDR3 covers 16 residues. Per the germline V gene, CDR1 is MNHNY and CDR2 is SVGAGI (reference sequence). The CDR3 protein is CASSHPTSGTTDTQYF. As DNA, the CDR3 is TGTGCCAGCAGCCACCCGACTAGCGGAACAACAGATACGCAGTATTTT.

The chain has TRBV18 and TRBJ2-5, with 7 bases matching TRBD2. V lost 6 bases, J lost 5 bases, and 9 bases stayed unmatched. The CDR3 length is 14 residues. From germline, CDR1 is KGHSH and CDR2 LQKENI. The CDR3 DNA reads TGTGCCAGCTCGCCTGGGGACGGGAGGGAGACCCAGTACTTC. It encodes CASSPGDGRETQYF.

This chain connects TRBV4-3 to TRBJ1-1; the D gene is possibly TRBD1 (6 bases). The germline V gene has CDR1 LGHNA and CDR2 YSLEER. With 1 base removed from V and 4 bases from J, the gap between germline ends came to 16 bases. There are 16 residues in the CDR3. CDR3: CASSQVWTERATEAFF. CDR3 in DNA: TGCGCCAGCAGCCAAGTATGGACAGAGAGGGCCACTGAAGCTTTCTTT.

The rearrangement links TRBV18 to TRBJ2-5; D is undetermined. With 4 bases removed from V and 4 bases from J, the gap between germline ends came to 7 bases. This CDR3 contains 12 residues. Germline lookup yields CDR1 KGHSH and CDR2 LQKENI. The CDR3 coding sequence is TGTGCCAGCTCACTGGAAGGAGAGACCCAGTACTTC. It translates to CASSLEGETQYF.